The entry that follows covers one T cell receptor beta chain sequence. The data derive from a study of blood T cell repertoires in COVID-19. Across the study: Italy, Spain and the United States were the sources of the convalescent and acute COVID-19 samples. T cells, B-cell-depleted T cells, or PBMCs provided the cDNA or gDNA that served as material.

The CDR3 runs to 17 residues. Germline values: CDR1 LGHDT, CDR2 YNNKEL (reference sequence). Germline trimming cut 4 bases from V and 0 bases from J; bases unmatched to any gene: 7. In the original analysis: Estimation of nucleated cell counts relied on the amplification of reference gene primers. This table comes from immunoSEQ multiplex PCR, and its TCRdb copy is limited to in-frame clones, with some not included. D and trimming come from the DNA, and the V and J calls and clone size come from that table. Among about 210,000 clones, around four fifths were seen once, and the ten largest hold 0.9% to 0.95%.

J is TRBJ2-4 and V is TRBV3-1 (or the pseudogene TRBV3-2); 9 bases map to TRBD1. Sequenced material: peripheral blood. This receptor was identified in a man in his sixties with COVID-19, enrolled during active disease. The CDR3 sequence: CASSRITGGLAKNIQYF. The CDR3 bases are TGTGCCAGCAGCCGCATCACAGGGGGCTTAGCCAAAAACATTCAGTACTTC.